Below are 5 T cell receptor beta chains sequenced from a single sample in a study of blood T cell repertoires in COVID-19. Using immunoSEQ multiplex PCR, the repertoire was profiled, and TCRdb retains in-frame clones only, with some absent. The sample yields 250,000 or so clones, 70% to 90% seen once. Sequenced sample: PBMCs or T cells enriched from blood (not recorded which). The receptors stem from a woman aged 45-65 years who had been exposed to COVID-19.

V usage is TRBV24-1 and J usage is TRBJ1-2; D not certain. The CDR3 length is 13 residues. Trimming pared 4 bases from V and 8 bases from J, leaving 13 bases between. Germline lookup yields CDR1 KGHDR and CDR2 SFDVKD. In DNA, the CDR3 is TGTGCCACCAGTGAACTGGACTTCGTGGGCTACACCTTC. Translated: CATSELDFVGYTF.

V usage is TRBV29-1 and J usage is TRBJ1-1; possibly TRBD1 for D (5 bases). From germline, CDR1 is SQVTM and CDR2 ANQGSEA. The CDR3 extends over 13 amino acids. V was pared by 7 bases and J by 4 bases, with 16 bases between. CDR3 DNA: TGCAGCGCCTCGGACACCCCGGGCACTGAAGCTTTCTTT. Amino acids: CSASDTPGTEAFF. Full variable domain (rest looked up from reference TRBV29-1 and TRBJ1-1): SAVISQKPSRDICQRGTSLTIQCQVDSQVTMMFWYRQQPGQSLTLIATANQGSEATYESGFVIDKFPISRPNLTFSTLTVSNMSPEDSSIYLCSASDTPGTEAFFGQGTRLTVV.

The chain links TRBV5-1 to TRBJ2-2; TRBD1 might be the D (6 bases). Trimming left V 2 bases short and J 4 bases short, with 12 bases between. This CDR3 has 15 amino acids. CDR1 is SGHRS and CDR2 is YFSETQ in the germline V gene. CDR3 residues: CASSFREGGTGELFF. The CDR3, as DNA: TGCGCCAGCAGCTTTCGGGAAGGGGGCACCGGGGAGCTGTTTTTT.

This chain links TRBV25-1 with TRBJ1-2; the D gene is possibly TRBD1 (5 bases). V lost 2 bases and J lost 14, with 21 bases in between. The CDR3 has 14 residues. Germline values: CDR1 MGHDK, CDR2 SYGVNS. Here the CDR3 reads CASSEVGFGRAFTF. DNA for the CDR3: TGTGCCAGCAGTGAAGTCGGGTTTGGCAGGGCCTTTACCTTC.

The chain is built from TRBV7-2 and TRBJ1-5, with D possibly being TRBD1 (5 bases). Germline CDR1 is SGHTA and CDR2 is FQGNSA. The CDR3 has 15 residues. Trimming removed 4 bases from V and 3 bases from J, with 13 bases in between. As DNA, the CDR3 is TGTGCCAGCAGCTACGGGACGGGACTCAATCAGCCCCAGCATTTT. Translated: CASSYGTGLNQPQHF.